Following are 17 T cell receptor beta chains from one sample sequenced in a study of blood T cell repertoires in COVID-19. This table comes from immunoSEQ multiplex PCR, and its TCRdb copy is limited to in-frame clones, with some not included. The sample lists over 350,000 clones; roughly 85% were seen once. Material for sequencing was peripheral blood. Every receptor here comes from a young woman with active or convalescent COVID-19.

This rearrangement joins TRBV5-1 to TRBJ2-1; 11 bases line up with TRBD2. In germline, CDR1 is SGHRS, CDR2 YFSETQ. Germline trimming cut 9 bases from V and 2 bases from J; bases unmatched to any gene: 4. The CDR3 length is 14 residues. CDR3 sequence: CATSSGGAYNEQFF. The CDR3 DNA follows: TGCGCCACCAGTAGCGGGGGGGCCTACAATGAGCAGTTCTTC.

The chain links TRBV7-8 to TRBJ1-2; D uncertain. Germline CDR1 SGHVS, CDR2 FQNEAQ. V lost 5 bases to trimming and J lost 2 bases, with 9 bases between them. This CDR3 is built from 13 residues. The CDR3 sequence: CASSVGGNYGYTF. The DNA for the CDR3 is TGTGCCAGCAGCGTGGGAGGAAACTATGGCTACACCTTC.

This rearrangement joins TRBV6-5 to TRBJ2-7, with TRBD2 identical over 9 bases. Germline CDR1 reads MNHEY; CDR2 reads SVGAGI. The CDR3 consists of 15 residues. J gave up 3 bases and V 4 bases, and 7 bases lay outside the gene matches. The CDR3 protein is CASSSLAGAVYEQYF. DNA for the CDR3: TGTGCCAGCAGTTCCTTAGCGGGAGCCGTCTACGAGCAGTACTTC.

The rearrangement links TRBV18 to TRBJ1-5, with a weak D call TRBD1 (5 bases). The V gene lost 4 bases and the J gene lost 5 bases, with 9 bases spanning the gap. The V gene's germline CDR1 is KGHSH and CDR2 LQKENI. The CDR3 has 13 amino acids. The CDR3 DNA sequence: TGTGCCAGCTCACTTGACAGCCATCAGCCCCAGCATTTT. It codes for CASSLDSHQPQHF.

The chain has TRBV24-1 and TRBJ2-3; 11 nucleotides match TRBD1. The V segment lost 4 bases and the J segment 4 bases; nucleotides outside the gene matches: 6. This CDR3 contains 16 residues. CDR1 is KGHDR, CDR2 SFDVKD, per germline. CDR3 protein: CATSDPGTGGADTQYF. CDR3 DNA: TGTGCCACCAGTGACCCCGGGACAGGGGGAGCAGATACGCAGTATTTT.

This chain joins TRBV20-1 and TRBJ1-6; 8 nucleotides align to TRBD1. V lost 3 bases and J lost 6; bases outside the gene matches: 4. This CDR3 spans 14 amino acids. Germline V gene data show CDR1 as DFQATT and CDR2 as SNEGSKA (reference sequence). The CDR3 reads CSASGRGLNSPLHF. As DNA, the CDR3 is TGCAGTGCTAGTGGCAGGGGGCTTAATTCACCCCTCCACTTT.

The chain uses TRBV12-3 or TRBV12-4 and TRBJ1-1; D remains unclear. The CDR3 spans 13 residues. Between the trimmed V and J ends, which lost 7 bases and 4 bases, there was a span of 13 bases. CDR3 amino acids: CASKVDIPTEAFF. For the CDR3, the DNA is TGTGCCAGCAAAGTAGACATTCCCACTGAAGCTTTCTTT.

The rearrangement links TRBV14 to TRBJ2-5; perhaps TRBD1 as D (6 bases). The V end lost 2 bases, the J end lost 1 base, and 29 bases lay between the germline ends. CDR1 is SGHDN, CDR2 FVKESK, per germline. The CDR3 is made up of 21 amino acids. CDR3 protein: CASSQIRAAFSEDRTQETQYF. DNA of the CDR3: TGTGCCAGCAGCCAAATACGAGCCGCATTCTCAGAGGACAGAACCCAAGAGACCCAGTACTTC.

In DNA, the CDR3 is TGTGCCAGCAGCCTTAGCGGGAGGGAAGAGCAGTACTTC. This codes for CASSLSGREEQYF. The rearrangement uses TRBV6-6 and TRBJ2-7; TRBD2 matches at 11 bases. CDR1 MNHNY and CDR2 SVGAGI come from the germline V gene (reference sequence). This CDR3 has 13 residues. The V segment lost 6 bases and the J segment 7 bases; nucleotides outside the gene matches: 5.

In this sample, this clone turned up once. The rearrangement joins TRBV9 to TRBJ1-1; TRBD1 matches 12 bases. Trimming took 3 bases from V and 5 from J; bases not matched to a gene: 5. Germline-derived CDR1 and CDR2 are SGDLS and YYNGEE. The CDR3 sequence is 15 residues long. CDR3 nucleotide sequence: TGTGCCAGCAGCGAGGGACAGGGGGCGGCGACTGAAGCTTTCTTT. Residues: CASSEGQGAATEAFF.

This chain links TRBV6-5 with TRBJ1-2; TRBD1 is a possible D gene (6 bases). CDR1 and CDR2 from the germline V gene are MNHEY and SVGAGI. Trimming shortened V by 7 bases and J by 0 bases, and 12 bases separated the two germline ends. The CDR3 totals 14 residues. The CDR3 reads CASIQDRPNYGYTF. Written as DNA, the CDR3 is TGTGCCAGCATCCAAGACAGGCCTAACTATGGCTACACCTTC.

V gene TRBV4-1 combines with J gene TRBJ2-5, with TRBD2 matching over 14 bases. Germline CDR1 MGHRA, CDR2 YSYEKL. Trimming took 3 bases from V and 1 from J; bases not matched to a gene: 4. The CDR3 extends over 17 amino acids. DNA for the CDR3: TGCGCCAGCAGCCAGGGGGGACTAGCGGGGGCCCAAGAGACCCAGTACTTC. It is translated as CASSQGGLAGAQETQYF.

Here the CDR3 reads CAIIKTQYF. CDR3 nucleotides: TGTGCCATCATCAAGACCCAGTACTTC. The chain couples TRBV10-3 to TRBJ2-5; D unresolved. The germline V and J ends were trimmed by 7 bases and 6 bases, with 3 bases remaining between them. Germline V gene data show CDR1 as ENHRY and CDR2 as SYGVKD. The CDR3 runs to 9 residues.

The genes are TRBV5-6 and TRBJ2-2; 12 bases align to TRBD1. The germline CDR1 and CDR2 sequences are SGHDT and YYEEEE. J gave up 3 bases and V 6 bases, and 12 bases lay outside the gene matches. This CDR3 spans 18 amino acids. Written as DNA, the CDR3 is TGTGCCAGCACCGACCCCCGGGACAGGGGGCAGGACACCGGGGAGCTGTTTTTT. Its protein product is CASTDPRDRGQDTGELFF.

The chain is built from TRBV6-5 and TRBJ2-7, with D tentatively TRBD1 (5 bases). The CDR3 length is 14 residues. V lost 5 bases, J lost 5 bases, and 16 bases lay in between. The germline gives CDR1 MNHEY, CDR2 SVGAGI. The CDR3 DNA reads as TGTGCCAGCAGTCGCTGGGGCACGGGCGACGAGCAGTACTTC. Translation: CASSRWGTGDEQYF.

The chain couples TRBV9 to TRBJ1-2; D uncertain. This CDR3 contains 14 residues. The germline gives CDR1 SGDLS, CDR2 YYNGEE. Trimming removed 0 bases at V and 6 bases at J, with 12 bases between. The CDR3 reads CASSVVGVTHGYTF. The CDR3 nucleotides read TGTGCCAGCAGCGTAGTAGGAGTGACCCATGGCTACACCTTC.

The chain links TRBV4-2 to TRBJ2-5; 9 bases line up with TRBD2. Germline loops: CDR1 LGHNA, CDR2 YNFKEQ. J gave up 3 bases and V 4 bases, and 6 bases lay outside the gene matches. This CDR3 spans 15 amino acids. The CDR3 DNA reads as TGTGCCAGCAGCCCTCTAGCGGGGCAGAAAGAGACCCAGTACTTC. This gives the protein CASSPLAGQKETQYF.